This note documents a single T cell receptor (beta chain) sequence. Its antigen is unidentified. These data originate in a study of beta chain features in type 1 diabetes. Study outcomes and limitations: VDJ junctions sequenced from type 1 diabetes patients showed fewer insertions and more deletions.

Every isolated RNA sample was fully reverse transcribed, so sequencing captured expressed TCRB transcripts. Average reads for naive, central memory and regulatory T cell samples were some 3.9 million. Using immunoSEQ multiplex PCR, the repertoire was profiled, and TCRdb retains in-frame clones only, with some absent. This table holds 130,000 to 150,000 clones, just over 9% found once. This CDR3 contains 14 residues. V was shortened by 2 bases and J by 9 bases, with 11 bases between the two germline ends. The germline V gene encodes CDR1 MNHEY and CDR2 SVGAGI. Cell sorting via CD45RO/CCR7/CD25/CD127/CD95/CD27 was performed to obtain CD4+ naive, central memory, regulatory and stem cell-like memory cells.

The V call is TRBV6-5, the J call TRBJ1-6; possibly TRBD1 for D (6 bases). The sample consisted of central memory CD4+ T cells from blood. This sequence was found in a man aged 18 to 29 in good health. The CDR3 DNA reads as TGTGCCAGCAGTTACCAGGGGTTCTCTTCACCCCTCCACTTT. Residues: CASSYQGFSSPLHF.